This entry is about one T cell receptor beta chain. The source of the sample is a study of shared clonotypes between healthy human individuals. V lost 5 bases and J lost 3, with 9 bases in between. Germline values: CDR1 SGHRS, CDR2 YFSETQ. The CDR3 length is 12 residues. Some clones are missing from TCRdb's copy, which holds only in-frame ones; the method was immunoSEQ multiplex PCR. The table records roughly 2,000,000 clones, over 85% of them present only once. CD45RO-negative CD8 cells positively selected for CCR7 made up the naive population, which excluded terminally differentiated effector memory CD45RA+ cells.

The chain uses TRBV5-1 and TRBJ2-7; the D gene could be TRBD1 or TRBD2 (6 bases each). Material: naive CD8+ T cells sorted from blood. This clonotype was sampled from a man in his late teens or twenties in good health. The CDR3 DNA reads TGCGCCAGCAGGGGGGGCGGCTACGAGCAGTACTTC. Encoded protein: CASRGGGYEQYF.